These T cell receptor beta chains were read from a single sample in a study of metastatic and nonmetastatic thyroid tumors. TCRdb recomputed clones from the PCR reads via MiXCR. The table shows about 40,000 clones, with 17% occurring only once. Sample: tumor tissue. The receptors shown here come from a female donor with papillary thyroid cancer or a benign thyroid nodule (not recorded which). Some clones in this sample may be carry-over from other donors' samples. The CDR3 runs from the conserved cysteine through the conserved F or W. Fields, in order: J gene, clone size, V gene, D gene, CDR3 DNA, CDR3 protein. D genes are given only for firm matches. Size is omitted from some rows. Given values are once, few, many or a class for expanded clones.

J gene: TRBJ2-7; clone size: many; V gene: TRBV6-2/TRBV6-3; D gene: -; CDR3 DNA: TGTGCCAGCAGTTACTCCCACAGGACCTACGAGCAGTACTTC; CDR3 protein: CASSYSHRTYEQYF
J gene: TRBJ2-3; clone size: -; V gene: TRBV5-1; D gene: -; CDR3 DNA: TGCGCCAGCAGAGCTCTATCAGATACGCAGTATTTT; CDR3 protein: CASRALSDTQYF
J gene: TRBJ2-5; clone size: many; V gene: TRBV7-2; D gene: -; CDR3 DNA: TGTGCCAGCAGCTTACAAGAGACCCAGTACTTC; CDR3 protein: CASSLQETQYF
J gene: TRBJ1-6; clone size: many; V gene: TRBV19; D gene: -; CDR3 DNA: TGTGCCACCCCAGTGTGGACCTATAATTCACCCCTCCACTTT; CDR3 protein: CATPVWTYNSPLHF
J gene: TRBJ2-2; clone size: many; V gene: TRBV6-1; D gene: TRBD2; CDR3 DNA: TGTGCCAGCAGGAAGGGACTAGGGTTTCGGGAGCTGTTTTTT; CDR3 protein: CASRKGLGFRELFF
J gene: TRBJ2-1; clone size: many; V gene: TRBV20-1; D gene: TRBD2; CDR3 DNA: TGCAGTGCTAGAGATCAGGCGGGAGGCCATGAGCAGTTCTTC; CDR3 protein: CSARDQAGGHEQFF
J gene: TRBJ2-7; clone size: many; V gene: TRBV6-5; D gene: -; CDR3 DNA: TGTGCCAGCAGTTCTCGGGACTCGACCTACGAGCAGTACTTC; CDR3 protein: CASSSRDSTYEQYF
J gene: TRBJ1-2; clone size: few; V gene: TRBV25-1; D gene: TRBD1; CDR3 DNA: TGTGCCAGCAGTTTACCGGGACAGGGGTCATATGGCTACACCTTC; CDR3 protein: CASSLPGQGSYGYTF
J gene: TRBJ1-5; clone size: many; V gene: TRBV20-1; D gene: -; CDR3 DNA: TGCAGTGCCCGGACAGTGAATCAGCCCCAGCATTTT; CDR3 protein: CSARTVNQPQHF
J gene: TRBJ1-2; clone size: many; V gene: TRBV6-2/TRBV6-3; D gene: -; CDR3 DNA: TGTGCCAGTTCTGAGGGAGGAGGCTACACCTTC; CDR3 protein: CASSEGGGYTF
J gene: TRBJ2-3; clone size: many; V gene: TRBV6-1; D gene: TRBD2; CDR3 DNA: TGTGCCAGCAGACCCACAGGACTAGCGAACACAGATACGCAGTATTTT; CDR3 protein: CASRPTGLANTDTQYF
J gene: TRBJ2-7; clone size: -; V gene: TRBV5-1; D gene: -; CDR3 DNA: TGCGCCAGCAGACTTGCCAGGGTTGAAGGCTACGAGCAGTACTTC; CDR3 protein: CASRLARVEGYEQYF
J gene: TRBJ2-5; clone size: many; V gene: TRBV11-2; D gene: -; CDR3 DNA: TGTGCCAGCAGCTTAATACCTCGTGGAGAGACCCAGTACTTC; CDR3 protein: CASSLIPRGETQYF
J gene: TRBJ1-5; clone size: many; V gene: TRBV4-1; D gene: -; CDR3 DNA: TGCGCCAGCAGCCATTGGTTCAGCAATCAGCCCCAGCATTTT; CDR3 protein: CASSHWFSNQPQHF
J gene: TRBJ1-5; clone size: many; V gene: TRBV7-8; D gene: -; CDR3 DNA: TGTGCCAGCAGCTTAGGGTTTGGTCAGCCCCAGCATTTT; CDR3 protein: CASSLGFGQPQHF
J gene: TRBJ1-6; clone size: many; V gene: TRBV12-3/TRBV12-4; D gene: -; CDR3 DNA: TGTGCCAGCAGGAACCGGGTAGCACTCCCTGGGCCGTCACCCCTCCACTTT; CDR3 protein: CASRNRVALPGPSPLHF
J gene: TRBJ2-1; clone size: many; V gene: TRBV6-5; D gene: TRBD2; CDR3 DNA: TGTGCCAGCAGAAAGACGTCGACTAGCGGCCCTTACAATGAGCAGTTCTTC; CDR3 protein: CASRKTSTSGPYNEQFF
J gene: TRBJ2-4; clone size: many; V gene: TRBV7-8; D gene: TRBD1; CDR3 DNA: TGTGCCAGCAGTCGGGACAGGGCGGGAAACATTCAGTACTTC; CDR3 protein: CASSRDRAGNIQYF
J gene: TRBJ1-1; clone size: many; V gene: TRBV3-1; D gene: -; CDR3 DNA: TGTGCCAGCAGCCACCGCTCAGCAATGAACACTGAAGCTTTCTTT; CDR3 protein: CASSHRSAMNTEAFF
J gene: TRBJ2-5; clone size: many; V gene: TRBV20-1; D gene: -; CDR3 DNA: TGCAGTGCTAGTACCGACACGGAGACCCAGTACTTC; CDR3 protein: CSASTDTETQYF
J gene: TRBJ1-2; clone size: many; V gene: TRBV6-2/TRBV6-3; D gene: TRBD1; CDR3 DNA: TGTGCCAGCAGTTACTGGGACAGCGTCTATGGCTACACCTTC; CDR3 protein: CASSYWDSVYGYTF
J gene: TRBJ2-4; clone size: many; V gene: TRBV5-1; D gene: -; CDR3 DNA: TGCGCCAGCAGCTTGTCCAGGGCCGAAAACATTCAGTACTTC; CDR3 protein: CASSLSRAENIQYF
J gene: TRBJ2-1; clone size: -; V gene: TRBV4-2; D gene: TRBD2; CDR3 DNA: TGTGCCAGCAGCCAAATACCGGGGGGGAGTTGGAATGAGCAGTTCTTC; CDR3 protein: CASSQIPGGSWNEQFF
J gene: TRBJ2-5; clone size: many; V gene: TRBV7-7; D gene: -; CDR3 DNA: TGTGCTAGCAGCTCCGGCGGTTTGGAGACCCAGTACTTC; CDR3 protein: CASSSGGLETQYF
J gene: TRBJ2-3; clone size: many; V gene: TRBV5-1; D gene: -; CDR3 DNA: TGCGCCAGCAGCCCGGACTCTGGGGCAGATACGCAGTATTTT; CDR3 protein: CASSPDSGADTQYF